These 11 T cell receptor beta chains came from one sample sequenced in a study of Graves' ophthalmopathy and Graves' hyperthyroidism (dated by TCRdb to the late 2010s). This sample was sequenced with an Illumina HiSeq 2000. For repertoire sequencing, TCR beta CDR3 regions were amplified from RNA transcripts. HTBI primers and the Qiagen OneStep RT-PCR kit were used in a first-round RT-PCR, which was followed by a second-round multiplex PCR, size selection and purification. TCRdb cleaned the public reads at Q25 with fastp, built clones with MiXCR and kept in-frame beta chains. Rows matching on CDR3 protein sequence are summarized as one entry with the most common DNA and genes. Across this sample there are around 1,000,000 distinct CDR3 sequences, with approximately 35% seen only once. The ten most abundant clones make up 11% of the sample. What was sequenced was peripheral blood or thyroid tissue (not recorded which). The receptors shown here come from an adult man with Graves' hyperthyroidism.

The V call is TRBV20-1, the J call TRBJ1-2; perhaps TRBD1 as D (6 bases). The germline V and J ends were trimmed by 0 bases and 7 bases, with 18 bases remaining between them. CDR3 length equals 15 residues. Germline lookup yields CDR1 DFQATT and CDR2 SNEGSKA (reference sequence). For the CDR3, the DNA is TGCAGTGCTAGAGAACGGGGGGGGCCGGCTTTTGGCTACACCTTC. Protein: CSARERGGPAFGYTF.

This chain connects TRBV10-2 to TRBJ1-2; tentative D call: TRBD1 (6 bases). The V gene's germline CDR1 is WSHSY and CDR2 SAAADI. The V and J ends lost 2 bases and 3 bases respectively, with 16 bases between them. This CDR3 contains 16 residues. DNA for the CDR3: TGCGCCAGCAGTGAGCCGGACAGTCTTTCCTACTATGGCTACACCTTC. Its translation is CASSEPDSLSYYGYTF.

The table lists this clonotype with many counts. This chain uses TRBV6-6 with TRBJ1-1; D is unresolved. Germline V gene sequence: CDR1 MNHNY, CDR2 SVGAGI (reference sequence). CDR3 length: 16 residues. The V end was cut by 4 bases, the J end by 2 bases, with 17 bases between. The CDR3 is CASSSWTASGNTEAFF. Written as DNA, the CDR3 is TGTGCCAGCAGTTCCTGGACTGCGTCAGGTAACACTGAAGCTTTCTTT.

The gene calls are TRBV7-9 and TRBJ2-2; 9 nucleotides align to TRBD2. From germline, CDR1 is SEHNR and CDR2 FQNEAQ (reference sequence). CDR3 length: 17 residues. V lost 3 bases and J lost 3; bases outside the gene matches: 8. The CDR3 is CASSFPSGAPDTGELFF. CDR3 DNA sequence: TGTGCCAGCAGCTTCCCTAGCGGGGCCCCGGACACCGGGGAGCTGTTTTTT.

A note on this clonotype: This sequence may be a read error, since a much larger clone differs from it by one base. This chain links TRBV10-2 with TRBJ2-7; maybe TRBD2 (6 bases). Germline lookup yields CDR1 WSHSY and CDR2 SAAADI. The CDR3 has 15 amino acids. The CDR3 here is CASSSPGRGTYEQYF. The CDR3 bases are TGTGCCAGCAGTTCCCCTGGCCGGGGGACCTACGAGCAGTACTTC.

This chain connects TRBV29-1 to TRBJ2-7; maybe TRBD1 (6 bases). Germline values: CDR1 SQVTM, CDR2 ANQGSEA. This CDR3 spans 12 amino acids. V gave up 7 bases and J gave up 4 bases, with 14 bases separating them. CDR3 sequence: CSDGQGWYEQYF. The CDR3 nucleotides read TGCAGCGATGGGCAGGGGTGGTACGAGCAGTACTTC.

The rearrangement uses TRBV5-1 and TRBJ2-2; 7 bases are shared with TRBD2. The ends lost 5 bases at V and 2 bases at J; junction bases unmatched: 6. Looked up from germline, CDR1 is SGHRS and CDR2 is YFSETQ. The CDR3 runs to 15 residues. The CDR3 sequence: CASRQLAVNTGELFF. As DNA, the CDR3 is TGCGCCAGCAGGCAGCTAGCGGTTAACACCGGGGAGCTGTTTTTT.

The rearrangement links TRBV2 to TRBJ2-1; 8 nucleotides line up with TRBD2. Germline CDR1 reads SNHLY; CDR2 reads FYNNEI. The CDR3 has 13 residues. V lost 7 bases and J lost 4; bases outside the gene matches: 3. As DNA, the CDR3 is TGTGCCAGCACAGCGGGGGCATACAATGAGCAGTTCTTC. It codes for CASTAGAYNEQFF.

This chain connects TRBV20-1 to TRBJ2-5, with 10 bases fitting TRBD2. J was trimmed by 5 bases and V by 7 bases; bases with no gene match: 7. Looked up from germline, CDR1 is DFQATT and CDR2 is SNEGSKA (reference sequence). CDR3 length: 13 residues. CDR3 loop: CSDLAGVGETQYF. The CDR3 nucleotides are TGCAGTGATCTAGCGGGAGTCGGTGAGACCCAGTACTTC.

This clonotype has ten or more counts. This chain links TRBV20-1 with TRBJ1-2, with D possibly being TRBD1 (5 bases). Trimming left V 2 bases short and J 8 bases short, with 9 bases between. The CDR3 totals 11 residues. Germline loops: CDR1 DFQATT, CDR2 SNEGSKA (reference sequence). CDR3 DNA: TGCAGTGCTAGATCTGGGGACGGCTACACCTTC. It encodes CSARSGDGYTF.

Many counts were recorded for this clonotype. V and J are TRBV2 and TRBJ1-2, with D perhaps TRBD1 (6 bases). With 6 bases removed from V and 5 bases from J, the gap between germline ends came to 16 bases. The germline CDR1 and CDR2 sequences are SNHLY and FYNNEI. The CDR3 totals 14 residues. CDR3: CASSEDSRLYGYTF. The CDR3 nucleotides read TGTGCCAGCAGCGAGGACAGCCGTCTTTATGGCTACACCTTC.